The present TCR beta chain was sequenced within a study of T-cell reconstitution after alpha-beta-depleted transplantation in children. Study findings and constraints: After one year, T-cell counts and TCRbeta diversity mostly came from new T cells. The origin of alpha-beta T cells about two months after transplant was reportedly several hundred expanded graft clones. Recipient T cells and thymic progenitors that survived were the source of the high TCRbeta diversity seen at day 60 in some patients.

Molecular barcoding with unique molecular identifiers was used for the TCRbeta library. MiXCR, applied by TCRdb to the PCR reads, yields one record per CDR3 protein. Of about 600,000 distinct CDR3 sequences listed, more than 20% were seen once; the top ten hold about 14%. This clonotype was observed many times. Its antigen remains unknown. CDR1 is ENHRY and CDR2 is SYGVKD in the germline V gene. The J segment lost 8 bases and the V segment lost 5 bases, leaving 6 bases of the junction unmatched. The CDR3 is 13 residues long. Sequenced here: PBMCs, mostly from graft donor cells, sampled 360 days after TCRalphabeta/CD19-depleted stem cell transplant. The clonotype was recovered from a boy under three years old who had a stem cell transplant for acute myeloid leukemia, so the T cells may come from the graft donor. The chain employs TRBV10-3 and TRBJ2-4; 7 bases match TRBD2. CDR3 nucleotides: TGTGCCATCAGTTCCCGGGGAGGGGACATTCAGTACTTC. This sequence encodes CAISSRGGDIQYF.